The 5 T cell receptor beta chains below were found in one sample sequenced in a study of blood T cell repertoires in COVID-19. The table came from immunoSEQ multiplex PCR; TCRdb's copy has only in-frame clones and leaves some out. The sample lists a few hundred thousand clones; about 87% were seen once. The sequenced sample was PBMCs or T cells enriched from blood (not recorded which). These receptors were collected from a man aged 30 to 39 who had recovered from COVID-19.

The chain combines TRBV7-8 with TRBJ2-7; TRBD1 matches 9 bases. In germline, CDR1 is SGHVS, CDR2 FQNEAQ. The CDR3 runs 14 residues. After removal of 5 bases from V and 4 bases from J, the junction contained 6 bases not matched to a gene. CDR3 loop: CASSRTGGAYEQYF. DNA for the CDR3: TGTGCCAGCAGCCGCACAGGGGGCGCTTACGAGCAGTACTTC.

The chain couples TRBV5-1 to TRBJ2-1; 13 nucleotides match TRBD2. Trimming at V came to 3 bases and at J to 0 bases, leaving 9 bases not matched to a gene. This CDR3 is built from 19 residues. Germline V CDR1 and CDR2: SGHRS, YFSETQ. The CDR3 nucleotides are TGCGCCAGCAGCTCGCGACTAGCGGGAGGAGCAAGCTCCTACAATGAGCAGTTCTTC. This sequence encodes CASSSRLAGGASSYNEQFF.

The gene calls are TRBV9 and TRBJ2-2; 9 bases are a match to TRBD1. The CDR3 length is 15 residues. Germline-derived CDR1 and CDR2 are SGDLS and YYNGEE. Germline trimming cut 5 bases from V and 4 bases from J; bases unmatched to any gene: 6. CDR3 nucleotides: TGTGCCAGCAGTACAGGGGGCACAGGCACCGGGGAGCTGTTTTTT. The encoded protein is CASSTGGTGTGELFF.

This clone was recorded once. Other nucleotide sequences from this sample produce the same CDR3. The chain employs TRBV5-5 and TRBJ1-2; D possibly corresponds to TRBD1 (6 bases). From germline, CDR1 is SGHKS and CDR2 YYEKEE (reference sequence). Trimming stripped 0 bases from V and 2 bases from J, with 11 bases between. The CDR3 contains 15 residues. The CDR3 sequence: CASSLAVGANYGYTF. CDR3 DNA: TGTGCCAGCAGCTTGGCGGTGGGGGCGAACTATGGCTACACCTTC.

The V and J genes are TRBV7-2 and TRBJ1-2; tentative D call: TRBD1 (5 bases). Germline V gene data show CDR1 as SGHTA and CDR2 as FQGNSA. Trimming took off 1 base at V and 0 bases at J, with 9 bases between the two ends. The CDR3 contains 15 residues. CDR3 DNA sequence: TGTGCCAGCAGCTTAGTAGGGGTAGCTAACTATGGCTACACCTTC. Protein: CASSLVGVANYGYTF.